This entry features one T cell receptor (beta chain) sequence. Its antigen is as yet unknown. V lost 5 bases and J 3 bases, leaving 14 bases between the germline ends. CDR1 is SGHRS, CDR2 YFSETQ, per germline. This CDR3 has 14 amino acids. The sample comes from a study of shared clonotypes between healthy human individuals. Overall study context: Each donor contributed plates that comprised three CD4 naive, three CD4 memory, two CD8 naive and one CD8 memory. Regarding the study as a whole: Among a handful of donors, about 4.6% of naive CD4 clonotypes were found in common.

Partitioning of CD4+ cells yielded a CD45RA+ naive subset and a CD45RA-negative memory subset. The sorted-subset replicate PCRs were given approximately 190 ng DNA, which is some 29,000 T cell genomes. Using immunoSEQ multiplex PCR, the repertoire was profiled, and TCRdb retains in-frame clones only, with some absent. The sample gives about 710,000 clones, 72% of which show up once; under 2% is in the top ten. The sequencing sample was made of memory CD4+ T cells sorted from blood. Subset: CD45RA-negative fraction. The clonotype originates from a woman in her 30s in good health. The V and J genes are TRBV5-1 and TRBJ1-2; weak D call: TRBD1 (5 bases). The CDR3 is CASSPIQGYYGYTF. The CDR3 region has the DNA TGCGCCAGCAGTCCAATTCAGGGTTACTATGGCTACACCTTC.